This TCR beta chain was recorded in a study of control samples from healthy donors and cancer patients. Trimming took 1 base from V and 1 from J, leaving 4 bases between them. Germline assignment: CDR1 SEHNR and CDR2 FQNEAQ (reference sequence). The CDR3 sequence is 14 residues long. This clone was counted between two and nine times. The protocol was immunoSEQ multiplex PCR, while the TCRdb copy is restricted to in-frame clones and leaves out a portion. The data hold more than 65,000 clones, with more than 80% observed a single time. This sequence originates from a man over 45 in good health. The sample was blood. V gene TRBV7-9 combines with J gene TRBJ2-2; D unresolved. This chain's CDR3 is CASSLVENTGELFF. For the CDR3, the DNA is TGTGCCAGCAGCTTAGTGGAGAACACCGGGGAGCTGTTTTTT. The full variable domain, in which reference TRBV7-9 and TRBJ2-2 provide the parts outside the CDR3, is DTGVSQNPRHKITKRGQNVTFRCDPISEHNRLYWYRQTLGQGPEFLTYFQNEAQLEKSRLLSDRFSAERPKGSFSTLEIQRTEQGDSAMYLCASSLVENTGELFFGEGSRLTVL.